This T cell receptor beta chain was identified in a study of siplizumab effects on memory and regulatory T cells. TCR templates numbering roughly 94,000 were assayed per sample. TCRdb's copy holds only in-frame clones and misses some; the assay was immunoSEQ multiplex PCR. This table has more than 95,000 clones, 94% appearing once. The CDR3 is 14 amino acids. J lost 6 bases, V lost 6 bases, and 6 bases had no gene match. Germline-derived CDR1 and CDR2 are SGHRS and YFSETQ. Turning to this clone: The antigen is unknown.

Regarding the study as a whole: Proliferating Tregs' suppressive function in siplizumab cultures went unconfirmed. Treg origin accounted for an average of nearly 70% of mappable alloreactive CD4+ clones with siplizumab and 25% to 30% in controls. Few alloreactive clones mapped to unstimulated subsets.

V gene TRBV5-1 combines with J gene TRBJ2-1, with 10 bases that match TRBD1. The source material was non-Treg CD4+ T cells sorted from blood. The origin of this receptor is a human donor in good health. CDR3 DNA: TGCGCCAGCAACAGACAGGGGGCCTCCAATGAGCAGTTCTTC. It encodes CASNRQGASNEQFF.